This T cell receptor beta chain was profiled in a study of CD8+CD57+ T cells in acquired aplastic anemia (dated by TCRdb to the late 2010s). In the study overall: On average, sorted CD4+ and CD8+ cells yielded around 3.1 ug of extracted DNA, with a range of about 0.18 to 30 ug. For healthy donor samples, the average read count was about 10 million for CD4+ cells and roughly 12 million for CD8+ cells. The paper's findings and limits, for the study overall: About 30 CD8+ CDR3 sequences were found in both patients and controls but appeared to be highly expressed in patients and within the immunodominant clones of the patients. CD8+ Simpson's diversity did not differ significantly between patients and healthy controls (P=0.060).

Genomic DNA was used as template for profiling of TCR beta VDJ combinations and CDR3 sequences. TCR repertoire sequencing was run on an Illumina HiSeq 2000. The authors processed their data as follows. TRBV/TRBJ rearrangement plots, CDR3 size and DJ length profiles, and Simpson's diversity index were used to assess repertoires. The immunodominant clone was defined as the most abundant DNA sequence in deep sequencing data. CDR3 amino acid sequences were screened for sharing across subjects and compared with published repertoires and the VDJdb database. The public sequencing data were trimmed at Q25 with fastp and processed into clonotypes with MiXCR by TCRdb, which kept only in-frame beta chains. Rows are unified per CDR3 protein, each entry keeping the most common DNA and genes. Here the V and J calls rest on TCRdb's processing, not on the authors' analysis. Counted in this sample were about 48,000 distinct CDR3 sequences; about three quarters of them appeared once. The ten largest account for roughly 34% of the sample.

CDR1 and CDR2 are read off the germline V gene as SGHVS and FNYEAQ. From cysteine to phenylalanine, the CDR3 is 15 amino acids long. The retained sequence is limited to the CDR3, 45 bases, with the frame set at the first base. At the junction V is shortened by 2 bases and J by 2 bases, with 11 bases in between. As for this clonotype: Its antigen is still unknown. One base away there is no much larger clone; base qualities are not given.

The study deep-sequenced TCR repertoires of sorted CD4+ and CD8+ blood T cells from severe aplastic anemia patients and healthy subjects. Ficoll-Paque density gradient centrifugation was used to isolate peripheral blood mononuclear cells. Before DNA extraction, CD4+ and CD8+ T cells were sorted with FACS or magnetic beads. This TCR came from a human donor in good health, serving as a control. Sequenced material: sorted CD4+, CD8+, or CD8+CD57+ T cells (not recorded which) from PBMCs. The rearranged chain carries TRBV7-6 and TRBJ2-3; the D gene is not confidently resolved. Here the CDR3 is given as CASSLIGQNTDTQYF. The sequenced DNA: TGTGCCAGCAGCTTAATAGGGCAGAACACAGATACGCAGTATTTT.